One sample yielded the 26 T cell receptor beta chains listed below, sequenced in a study of CD8 T cells in ankylosing spondylitis. One entry per CDR3 protein results from TCRdb running MiXCR on the 5' RACE reads. The data show 250,000 to 400,000 distinct CDR3 sequences, roughly 12% seen once. Sequenced input: blood, either unsorted or a sorted T cell fraction (not recorded which). These receptors came from a female donor with ankylosing spondylitis or in good health (not recorded which).

The chain is built from TRBV5-5 and TRBJ2-1; the match to TRBD2 covers 11 bases. The germline V gene has CDR1 SGHKS and CDR2 YYEKEE (reference sequence). The CDR3 has 18 amino acids. V was clipped by 0 bases and J by 0 bases; unmatched bases: 5. The CDR3, as DNA: TGTGCCAGCAGCTTGGGACTAGCGGGGCCTAGCTCCTACAATGAGCAGTTCTTC. It is translated as CASSLGLAGPSSYNEQFF.

The rearrangement links TRBV7-2 to TRBJ1-2; 9 bases agree with TRBD1. J was trimmed by 3 bases and V by 4 bases; bases with no gene match: 6. The CDR3 sequence is 15 residues long. Germline V gene sequence: CDR1 SGHTA, CDR2 FQGNSA. CDR3: CASSSRTGAHYGYTF. CDR3 sequence (DNA): TGTGCCAGCAGCTCCCGGACAGGGGCACACTATGGCTACACCTTC.

This clonotype was observed at least ten times. The genes are TRBV5-6 and TRBJ2-2; tentative D call: TRBD1 (7 bases). Germline V gives CDR1 SGHDT, CDR2 YYEEEE. V dropped 3 bases and J dropped 5 bases, with 20 bases sitting between them. The CDR3 totals 17 residues. The CDR3 protein is CASSSEGTGVGTGELFF. The CDR3 DNA is TGTGCCAGCAGCTCGGAGGGTACAGGGGTCGGGACCGGGGAGCTGTTTTTT.

This clonotype has a handful of counts. The chain carries TRBV5-1 and TRBJ2-3, with 9 bases aligning to TRBD2. Germline V gene data show CDR1 as SGHRS and CDR2 as YFSETQ. V was clipped by 7 bases and J by 1 base; unmatched bases: 10. The CDR3 is 16 amino acids. CDR3 residues: CASVPSSGTGTDTQYF. The DNA for the CDR3 is TGCGCCAGCGTTCCCTCTAGCGGGACCGGCACAGATACGCAGTATTTT.

This rearrangement joins TRBV4-2 to TRBJ2-1, with D unresolved. This CDR3 has 16 residues. Deletions cut 1 base from V and 7 bases from J, with 17 bases between. CDR1 and CDR2 from the germline V gene are LGHNA and YNFKEQ. For the CDR3, the DNA is TGTGCCAGCAGCCAAGGAATGGGTGGGTTCCTTAATGAGCAGTTCTTC. Encoded protein: CASSQGMGGFLNEQFF.

This clonotype was counted only a few times. The chain combines TRBV20-1 with TRBJ1-6, with 10 nucleotides matching TRBD1. Germline lookup yields CDR1 DFQATT and CDR2 SNEGSKA (reference sequence). Trimming took 2 bases from V and 7 from J; bases not matched to a gene: 5. The CDR3 is made up of 15 amino acids. CDR3 residues: CSARPPGQGNSPLHF. In DNA form, the CDR3 reads TGCAGTGCTAGACCCCCGGGACAGGGGAATTCACCCCTCCACTTT.

This clonotype has at least ten counts. The chain couples TRBV5-1 to TRBJ2-2; D may be TRBD1 (7 bases). Germline V lookup: CDR1 SGHRS, CDR2 YFSETQ. Trimming left V 5 bases short and J 5 bases short, with 13 bases between. This CDR3 is 14 amino acids long. CDR3 protein: CASRHSGGTGELFF. The CDR3 nucleotides read TGCGCCAGCAGGCACTCAGGGGGGACCGGGGAGCTGTTTTTT.

V is TRBV20-1 and J is TRBJ2-7; maybe TRBD1 (5 bases). Deletions cut 3 bases from V and 3 bases from J, with 12 bases between. This CDR3 is 13 amino acids long. Germline lookup yields CDR1 DFQATT and CDR2 SNEGSKA (reference sequence). In DNA, the CDR3 is TGCAGTGCTAGTGGAAAGGGGAACTACGAGCAGTACTTC. Its translation is CSASGKGNYEQYF.

This clonotype was seen a few times. This chain joins TRBV6-1 and TRBJ2-3; either TRBD1 or TRBD2 may supply D (5 bases each). This CDR3 region has 14 residues. Trimming stripped 6 bases from V and 6 bases from J, with 16 bases between. The V gene's germline CDR1 is MNHNS and CDR2 SASEGT. DNA of the CDR3: TGTGCCAGCAGCTTTACAGGACTCAAGGATACGCAGTATTTT. Amino acid sequence: CASSFTGLKDTQYF.

This clonotype was recorded at least ten times. V gene TRBV20-1 combines with J gene TRBJ1-1; D remains unclear. Germline V lookup: CDR1 DFQATT, CDR2 SNEGSKA (reference sequence). The V end was cut by 1 base, the J end by 10 bases, with 16 bases between. There are 13 residues in the CDR3. CDR3 DNA sequence: TGCAGTGCTAGAGCCGCCACAGTATCAGGAGCTTTCTTT. This sequence encodes CSARAATVSGAFF.

Many counts were recorded for this clonotype. The chain uses TRBV5-1 and TRBJ1-5; D ambiguous. Trimming took 0 bases from V and 5 from J, leaving 12 bases between them. The CDR3 sequence is 15 residues long. CDR1 and CDR2 (germline): SGHRS, YFSETQ. CDR3 in amino acids: CASSLALGTDQPQHF. In DNA, the CDR3 is TGCGCCAGCAGCTTGGCCTTGGGTACTGATCAGCCCCAGCATTTT.

This clonotype was seen repeatedly, ten times or more. The chain links TRBV11-2 to TRBJ2-1; a weak D match, TRBD1 (5 bases). CDR3 size: 14 residues. CDR1 and CDR2 from the germline V gene are SGHAT and FQNNGV. V dropped 1 base and J dropped 6 bases, with 10 bases sitting between them. The CDR3 region is CASSLAGNRNEQFF. Written as DNA, the CDR3 is TGTGCCAGCAGCTTAGCAGGGAATCGCAATGAGCAGTTCTTC.

This clonotype was observed a handful of times. The J gene is TRBJ1-4, the V gene TRBV24-1; 9 bases line up with TRBD1. This CDR3 contains 16 residues. After removal of 2 bases from V and 3 bases from J, the junction contained 3 bases not matched to a gene. In germline, CDR1 is KGHDR, CDR2 SFDVKD. The CDR3 nucleotides are TGTGCCACCAGTGATTCCGGGACAGGGTCTAATGAAAAACTGTTTTTT. Residues: CATSDSGTGSNEKLFF.

CDR3 coding DNA: TGCAGTGCCGGGGACAGTAGGAGGAACACTGAAGCTTTCTTT. The encoded protein is CSAGDSRRNTEAFF. The genes are TRBV20-1 and TRBJ1-1, with 7 bases fitting TRBD1. V lost 6 bases, J lost 1 base, and 8 bases stayed unmatched. Germline-derived CDR1 and CDR2 are DFQATT and SNEGSKA (reference sequence). This CDR3 region has 14 residues.

This clonotype was seen more than once but under ten times. V gene TRBV5-1 combines with J gene TRBJ2-1; D remains ambiguous. V gave up 0 bases and J gave up 10 bases, with 11 bases separating them. CDR3 length: 13 amino acids. Germline V gene sequence: CDR1 SGHRS, CDR2 YFSETQ. The CDR3 here is CASSLGQPGEQFF. In DNA form, the CDR3 reads TGCGCCAGCAGCTTGGGGCAGCCCGGGGAGCAGTTCTTC. The variable domain in full, with the rest retrieved from reference TRBV5-1 and TRBJ2-1, is KAGVTQTPRYLIKTRGQQVTLSCSPISGHRSVSWYQQTPGQGLQFLFEYFSETQRNKGNFPGRFSGRQFSNSRSEMNVSTLELGDSALYLCASSLGQPGEQFFGPGTRLTVL.

This clonotype has ten or more counts. This rearrangement joins TRBV10-3 to TRBJ2-3, with no clear D. This CDR3 contains 13 residues. Deletions cut 4 bases from V and 0 bases from J, with 5 bases between. CDR1 ENHRY and CDR2 SYGVKD come from the germline V gene. CDR3 sequence: CAISGQSTDTQYF. The CDR3 region has the DNA TGTGCCATCAGTGGGCAGAGCACAGATACGCAGTATTTT.

This clonotype was found a few times. The genes are TRBV20-1 and TRBJ1-2; D not certain. CDR3 length: 14 amino acids. Germline V gene lookup returns CDR1 DFQATT and CDR2 SNEGSKA (reference sequence). The ends were cut back, 2 bases at V and 6 bases at J, with 16 bases in the middle. This chain's CDR3 is CSARREVFVDGYTF. The CDR3 DNA reads as TGCAGTGCTAGAAGGGAGGTTTTCGTTGATGGCTACACCTTC.

This clonotype was recorded only once. This rearrangement joins TRBV9 to TRBJ1-4, with D uncertain. There are 11 residues in the CDR3. V lost 3 bases and J 6 bases, leaving 3 bases between the germline ends. Germline V lookup: CDR1 SGDLS, CDR2 YYNGEE. DNA for the CDR3: TGTGCCAGCAGCGCAGATGAAAAACTGTTTTTT. It specifies CASSADEKLFF.

This clonotype has at least ten counts. Germline is not matched at one junction end, which may reflect a read error. The genes are TRBV12-3 or TRBV12-4 and TRBJ1-5, with D tentatively TRBD1 (6 bases). This CDR3 comprises 12 residues. Written as DNA, the CDR3 is TGTGCCAGCAGTTTAGGGACGGGACAAGGGCGTTTT. Amino acid sequence: CASSLGTGQGRF.

This clonotype was seen at least ten times. This chain joins TRBV20-1 and TRBJ1-5, with TRBD1 identical over 9 bases. The CDR3 extends over 14 amino acids. CDR1 and CDR2 from the germline V gene are DFQATT and SNEGSKA (reference sequence). V was clipped by 1 base and J by 7 bases; unmatched bases: 5. For the CDR3, the DNA is TGCAGTGCTAGAGGGGACAGGGTCCACCAGCCCCAGCATTTT. Its protein is CSARGDRVHQPQHF.

This clonotype appeared many times. V usage is TRBV20-1 and J usage is TRBJ2-3; 10 positions agree with TRBD1. There are 14 residues in the CDR3. The V and J ends lost 5 bases and 3 bases, in that order; junction bases with no gene match: 5. CDR1 is DFQATT and CDR2 is SNEGSKA in the germline V gene (reference sequence). The CDR3 loop reads CSALRDRGTDTQYF. DNA of the CDR3: TGCAGTGCTCTTCGGGACAGGGGTACAGATACGCAGTATTTT.

Ten or more counts support this clonotype. The V gene is TRBV12-3 or TRBV12-4, the J gene TRBJ1-5, with 9 bases identical to TRBD1. V was pared by 5 bases and J by 6 bases, with 8 bases of the junction left unmatched. The CDR3 sequence is 15 residues long. This chain's CDR3 is CASSPQGARGQPQHF. CDR3 coding DNA: TGTGCCAGCAGTCCACAGGGGGCTCGGGGTCAGCCCCAGCATTTT.

As to this clonotype: This may be a read error: a much more frequent sequence differs by one nucleotide. V gene TRBV14 combines with J gene TRBJ1-6; D gene ambiguous. The germline V and J ends were trimmed by 6 bases and 14 bases, with 20 bases remaining between them. This CDR3 has 14 amino acids. CDR1 SGHDN and CDR2 FVKESK come from the germline V gene. The DNA of the CDR3 is TGTGCCAGCAGTCCGAACGATGAACGCTCATCCCTCCACTTT. Translated, it gives CASSPNDERSSLHF. The variable domain in full, completed from reference TRBV14 and TRBJ1-6, reads EAGVTQFPSHSVIEKGQTVTLRCDPISGHDNLYWYRRVMGKEIKFLLHFVKESKQDESGMPNNRFLAERTGGTYSTLKVQPAELEDSGVYFCASSPNDERSSLHFGNGTRLTVT.

In its sample, this clonotype was seen many times. The chain recombines TRBV28 with TRBJ2-7; TRBD2 might be the D (5 bases). This CDR3 comprises 12 residues. The V gene's germline CDR1 is MDHEN and CDR2 SYDVKM. Between the trimmed V and J ends, which lost 7 bases and 2 bases, there was a span of 9 bases. CDR3 sequence reads: CASTSGAYEQYF. The DNA of the CDR3 is TGTGCCAGCACCAGCGGCGCCTACGAGCAGTACTTC.

Of note for this clonotype: This may come from a read error, since a much larger clone is one base off. The chain couples TRBV20-1 to TRBJ1-4; no clear D gene. This CDR3 is built from 12 residues. V lost 2 bases, J lost 6 bases, and 7 bases lay in between. CDR1 is DFQATT and CDR2 is SNEGSKA in the germline V gene (reference sequence). CDR3 residues: CSARPLDEKLFF. DNA for the CDR3: TGCAGTGCTAGACCCCTGGATGAAAAACTGTTTTTT.

This clonotype has at least ten counts. The chain combines TRBV29-1 with TRBJ2-7; 8 positions match TRBD1. The CDR3 length is 13 residues. CDR1 is SQVTM and CDR2 is ANQGSEA in the germline V gene. V was pared by 5 bases and J by 0 bases, with 3 bases of the junction left unmatched. The CDR3 DNA reads TGCAGCGTTACAGGGGGGAACTCCTACGAGCAGTACTTC. It yields the protein CSVTGGNSYEQYF.